These 23 T cell receptor beta chains were sequenced from one sample in a study of blood T cells in healthy people across ages (dated by TCRdb to 2013 to 2016). To prepare the library, 5' RACE was applied. Instrument on record: Illumina HiSeq 2500. A second PCR of roughly 6 to 11 cycles was run with a J-beta primer mix and a sample-barcoded 5' primer. TCRdb's own reprocessing of the public reads used fastp at Q25 and MiXCR and kept productive beta chains. Identical CDR3 proteins give one entry, which carries the most common genes and DNA. The sample table lists around 620,000 distinct CDR3 sequences, about 25% of them with a count of one. The ten largest clones capture less than 20% of the sample. Sequenced input: blood. All receptors derive from a woman in her 70s in good health.

This chain connects TRBV10-3 to TRBJ2-3; 12 bases match TRBD2. The CDR3 sequence is 17 residues long. The J segment lost 0 bases and the V segment lost 4 bases, leaving 5 bases of the junction unmatched. Germline V CDR1 and CDR2: ENHRY, SYGVKD. CDR3 region: CAISGTSGTSSTDTQYF. CDR3 nucleotide sequence: TGTGCCATCAGTGGGACTAGCGGGACTAGTAGCACAGATACGCAGTATTTT.

There are a few counts of this clonotype. The chain links TRBV9 to TRBJ1-6, with 7 bases lining up with TRBD1. This CDR3 contains 16 residues. V shed 4 bases and J 4 bases; nucleotides not matched to a gene: 8. CDR1 is SGDLS, CDR2 YYNGEE, per germline. CDR3 region: CASSSRGTAYNSPLHF. CDR3 DNA sequence: TGTGCCAGCAGCTCAAGGGGGACAGCATATAATTCACCCCTCCACTTT.

This clonotype turned up a few times. The chain employs TRBV5-1 and TRBJ2-6, with TRBD1 identical over 8 bases. CDR1 and CDR2 (germline): SGHRS, YFSETQ. This CDR3 has 16 amino acids. The V gene end was trimmed by 2 bases and the J gene end by 2 bases; junction bases not matched to a gene: 3. CDR3 bases: TGCGCCAGCAGCTTACAGGGGGTGACTGGGGCCAACGTCCTGACTTTC. It is translated as CASSLQGVTGANVLTF. Variable domain in full (rest from reference TRBV5-1 and TRBJ2-6): KAGVTQTPRYLIKTRGQQVTLSCSPISGHRSVSWYQQTPGQGLQFLFEYFSETQRNKGNFPGRFSGRQFSNSRSEMNVSTLELGDSALYLCASSLQGVTGANVLTFGAGSRLTVL.

This clonotype was detected many times. The chain couples TRBV3-1 to TRBJ2-2; TRBD1 matches 8 bases. The trim removed 1 base at V and 3 bases at J, leaving 4 bases unmatched. Germline V gene sequence: CDR1 LGHDT, CDR2 YNNKEL (reference sequence). There are 16 residues in the CDR3. CDR3 protein: CASSQGAGGYTGELFF. Written as DNA, the CDR3 is TGTGCCAGCAGCCAAGGAGCAGGGGGCTACACCGGGGAGCTGTTTTTT.

In this sample, this clonotype turned up many times. The V gene is TRBV20-1, the J gene TRBJ2-1, with D perhaps matching TRBD1 or TRBD2 (5 bases each). This CDR3 has 13 residues. Germline V gene sequence: CDR1 DFQATT, CDR2 SNEGSKA (reference sequence). V was pared by 0 bases and J by 10 bases, with 13 bases between. The CDR3 spells CSARDRGESEQFF. The CDR3 DNA sequence: TGCAGTGCTAGAGACAGAGGGGAGTCAGAGCAGTTCTTC.

This clonotype was seen only a few times. CDR3 loop: CASSLAGGGRSYNEQFF. The DNA for the CDR3 is TGTGCCAGCAGTTTAGCGGGCGGGGGGCGCTCCTACAATGAGCAGTTCTTC. This sequence joins TRBV12-3 or TRBV12-4 and TRBJ2-1, with 8 bases identical to TRBD2. Trimming at V came to 0 bases and at J to 0 bases, leaving 4 bases not matched to a gene. CDR3 size: 17 residues.

CDR3 nucleotide sequence: TGTGCCAGCAGTTTAAGGTGGGCGGGACCCAAAAACATTCAGTACTTC. It codes for CASSLRWAGPKNIQYF. The chain is built from TRBV12-3 or TRBV12-4 and TRBJ2-4; D may be TRBD2 (6 bases). The CDR3 length is 16 residues. Trimming removed 2 bases from V and 2 bases from J, with 13 bases in between.

The chain employs TRBV29-1 and TRBJ2-5; 7 bases are shared with TRBD1. V dropped 4 bases and J dropped 5; count of bases not matched to a gene: 10. Germline lookup yields CDR1 SQVTM and CDR2 ANQGSEA. This CDR3 contains 14 residues. CDR3 DNA: TGCAGCGTTGTTGGGGACAGTGGGTGGGAGACCCAGTACTTC. This sequence encodes CSVVGDSGWETQYF.

The chain has TRBV24-1 and TRBJ2-1; the D gene is possibly TRBD1 (6 bases). CDR3 length: 14 residues. Per germline, CDR1 KGHDR and CDR2 SFDVKD. Trimming cost V 5 bases and J 3 bases, with 10 bases left between them. The CDR3 DNA reads TGTGCCACCAGTGGTGGGGACATCTACAATGAGCAGTTCTTC. The encoded protein is CATSGGDIYNEQFF.

V is TRBV4-3 and J is TRBJ1-2; possible D gene TRBD1, 5 bases. Per the germline V gene, CDR1 is LGHNA and CDR2 is YSLEER. V was clipped by 6 bases and J by 6 bases, with 14 bases between them. CDR3 length: 13 amino acids. This CDR3 is CASRRTSSHGYTF. As DNA, the CDR3 is TGCGCCAGCAGAAGGACAAGTTCGCATGGCTACACCTTC.

The chain is built from TRBV6-2 or TRBV6-3 and TRBJ1-1, with no clear D. CDR1 and CDR2 from the germline V gene are MNHEY and SVGEGT. The CDR3 runs to 15 residues. With 4 bases removed from V and 0 bases from J, the gap between germline ends came to 12 bases. The CDR3 protein is CASSSMGILNTEAFF. The CDR3 region has the DNA TGTGCCAGCAGTTCCATGGGGATTCTGAACACTGAAGCTTTCTTT.

About this clonotype: A read error may produce the germline difference seen at one junction end. V usage is TRBV6-5 and J usage is TRBJ1-3, with a weak D call TRBD1 (5 bases). Germline CDR1 reads MNHEY; CDR2 reads SVGAGI. This CDR3 spans 14 amino acids. The CDR3 here is CASSTQGGGNTIYF. Written as DNA, the CDR3 is TGCGCCAGCAGTACCCAGGGTGGTGGAAACACCATATATTTT.

This clonotype was seen only a few times. In DNA form, the CDR3 reads TGTGCCAGCTTCGGGGGGGGGCCAGTCGTAGATACGCAGTATTTT. It codes for CASFGGGPVVDTQYF. The chain employs TRBV2 and TRBJ2-3; 8 bases are shared with TRBD2. CDR1 is SNHLY, CDR2 FYNNEI, per germline. With V trimmed by 8 bases and J by 5 bases, 12 bases remained unmatched. This CDR3 spans 15 amino acids.

This chain links TRBV6-6 with TRBJ1-1; D is uncertain. The length of the CDR3 is 11 residues. CDR1 MNHNY and CDR2 SVGAGI come from the germline V gene (reference sequence). Trimming cost V 6 bases and J 4 bases, with 6 bases left between them. In DNA, the CDR3 is TGTGCCAGCAGGGTGGGCACTGAAGCTTTCTTT. Translating it yields CASRVGTEAFF.

The J gene is TRBJ1-2, the V gene TRBV5-1, with 7 bases fitting TRBD1. CDR1 is SGHRS and CDR2 is YFSETQ in the germline V gene. The CDR3 has 14 amino acids. J lost 4 bases, V lost 4 bases, and 7 bases had no gene match. CDR3 in DNA: TGCGCCAGCAGCGCCAATGGACAGGCCTATGGCTACACCTTC. It yields the protein CASSANGQAYGYTF.

There are a few counts of this clonotype. Germline and junction disagree at one end, which may indicate a read error. The gene calls are TRBV2 and TRBJ1-2; possible D gene TRBD1, 5 bases. The length of the CDR3 is 12 residues. The germline V gene has CDR1 SNHLY and CDR2 FYNNEI. The CDR3 reads CASTRQNYGYTF. CDR3 nucleotide sequence: TGTGCCAGTACTCGACAGAACTACGGCTACACCTTC.

The V and J genes are TRBV5-1 and TRBJ2-7; possibly TRBD2 for D (5 bases). Germline V gene lookup returns CDR1 SGHRS and CDR2 YFSETQ. V was trimmed by 4 bases and J by 5 bases, leaving 10 bases between them. The CDR3 is 12 amino acids. CDR3 residues: CASSADGDEQYF. The CDR3 DNA is TGCGCCAGCAGCGCTGACGGGGACGAGCAGTACTTC.

V usage is TRBV20-1 and J usage is TRBJ1-4; D may be TRBD1 (5 bases). Germline V CDR1 and CDR2: DFQATT, SNEGSKA (reference sequence). This CDR3 comprises 13 residues. Trimming cost V 1 base and J 7 bases, with 10 bases left between them. In DNA form, the CDR3 reads TGCAGTGCTAGAGCGGGAGGGGCTGAAAAACTGTTTTTT. Translating gives CSARAGGAEKLFF.

The CDR3 bases are TGCAGTGCTAGACGGACCTACGAGCAGTACTTC. Its translation is CSARRTYEQYF. The rearrangement joins TRBV20-1 to TRBJ2-7; no reliable D call. The CDR3 runs to 11 residues. Trimming cost V 2 bases and J 2 bases, with 4 bases left between them. Germline V gene data show CDR1 as DFQATT and CDR2 as SNEGSKA (reference sequence).

There are a few counts of this clonotype. The J gene is TRBJ2-4, the V gene TRBV7-2; D unresolved. V lost 3 bases to trimming and J lost 0 bases, with 9 bases between them. The CDR3 contains 15 residues. CDR1 is SGHTA, CDR2 FQGNSA, per germline. The CDR3 region has the DNA TGTGCCAGCAGCTTCAGGACCATAGCCAAAAACATTCAGTACTTC. Protein product: CASSFRTIAKNIQYF.

This clonotype was picked up many times. V usage is TRBV20-1 and J usage is TRBJ2-7; the match to TRBD1 covers 9 bases. The CDR3 consists of 15 residues. Trimming cost V 3 bases and J 4 bases; bases outside gene matches: 10. Germline V gene sequence: CDR1 DFQATT, CDR2 SNEGSKA (reference sequence). CDR3 nucleotides: TGCAGTGCTAGGGAGAGGACAGGGGCCTTATACGAGCAGTACTTC. Protein product: CSARERTGALYEQYF.

This clonotype showed up just once. V and J are TRBV20-1 and TRBJ1-6; 10 positions match TRBD1. Germline V gene sequence: CDR1 DFQATT, CDR2 SNEGSKA (reference sequence). The CDR3 sequence is 13 residues long. V lost 6 bases to trimming and J lost 9 bases; unmatched junction nucleotides: 5. CDR3 nucleotides: TGCAGTGCCCGGGGACAGGGGTTTTCACCCCTCCACTTT. Amino acid sequence: CSARGQGFSPLHF.

This clonotype was detected a few times. This sequence joins TRBV7-3 and TRBJ1-6; 9 bases are a match to TRBD1. Germline trimming cut 3 bases from V and 5 bases from J; bases unmatched to any gene: 5. Germline V gene sequence: CDR1 SGHTA, CDR2 FQGTGA. The CDR3 has 16 amino acids. CDR3 sequence reads: CASSLGGTGNNSPLHF. In DNA form, the CDR3 reads TGTGCCAGCAGCTTGGGGGGGACAGGGAATAATTCACCCCTCCACTTT.